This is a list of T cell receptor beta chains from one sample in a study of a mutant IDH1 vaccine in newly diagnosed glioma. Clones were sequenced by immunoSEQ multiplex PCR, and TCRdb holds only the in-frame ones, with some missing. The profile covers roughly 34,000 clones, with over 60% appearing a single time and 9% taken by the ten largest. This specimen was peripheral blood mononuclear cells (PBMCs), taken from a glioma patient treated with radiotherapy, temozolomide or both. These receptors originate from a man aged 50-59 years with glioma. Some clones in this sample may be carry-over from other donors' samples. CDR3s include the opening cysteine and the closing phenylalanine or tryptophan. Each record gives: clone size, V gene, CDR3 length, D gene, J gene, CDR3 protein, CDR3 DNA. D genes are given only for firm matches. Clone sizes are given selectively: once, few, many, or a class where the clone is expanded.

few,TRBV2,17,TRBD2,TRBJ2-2,CASRRTSGRRSTGELFF,TGTGCCAGCAGGCGGACTAGCGGGAGGCGAAGCACCGGGGAGCTGTTTTTT
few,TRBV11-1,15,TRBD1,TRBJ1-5,CASSPGTGANQPQHF,TGTGCCAGCAGCCCCGGGACAGGCGCCAATCAGCCCCAGCATTTT
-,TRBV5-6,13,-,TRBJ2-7,CASSLVRGSEQYF,TGTGCCAGCAGCTTGGTTCGCGGAAGCGAGCAGTACTTC
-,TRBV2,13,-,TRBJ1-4,CASRIRPGEKLFF,TGTGCCAGCCGAATCCGTCCTGGTGAAAAACTGTTTTTT
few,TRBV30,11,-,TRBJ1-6,CAWSGNSPLHF,TGTGCCTGGAGCGGGAATTCACCCCTCCACTTT
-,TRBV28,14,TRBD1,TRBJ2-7,CASSYRDRTYEQYF,TGTGCCAGCAGCTACCGGGACAGGACCTACGAGCAGTACTTC
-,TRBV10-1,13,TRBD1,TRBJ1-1,CASSGQGEPEAFF,TGCGCCAGCAGCGGACAGGGTGAGCCTGAAGCTTTCTTT
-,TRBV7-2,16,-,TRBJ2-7,CASSLSWGGLQNEQYF,TGTGCCAGCAGCTTATCGTGGGGGGGCCTGCAGAACGAGCAGTACTTC
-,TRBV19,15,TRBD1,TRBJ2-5,CASSITTGNLQTQYF,TGTGCCAGTAGTATAACGACAGGGAATCTACAGACCCAGTACTTC
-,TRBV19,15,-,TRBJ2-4,CASSMRGTAKNIQYF,TGTGCCAGTAGTATGAGAGGGACAGCCAAAAACATTCAGTACTTC
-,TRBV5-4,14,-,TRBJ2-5,CASSLLGGTETQYF,TGTGCCAGCAGCCTCCTGGGGGGCACAGAGACCCAGTACTTC
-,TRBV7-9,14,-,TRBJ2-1,CASSLVSGVNEQFF,TGTGCCAGCAGCTTAGTGTCTGGGGTCAATGAGCAGTTCTTC
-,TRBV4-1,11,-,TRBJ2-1,CASSQENLSFF,TGCGCCAGCAGCCAGGAAAACTTATCGTTCTTC
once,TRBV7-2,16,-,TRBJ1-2,CASTKAPGNTNYGYTF,TGTGCCAGCACGAAAGCCCCAGGAAATACTAACTATGGCTACACCTTC
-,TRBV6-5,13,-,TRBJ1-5,CASSLGGLQPQHF,TGTGCCAGCAGTTTGGGGGGGCTTCAGCCCCAGCATTTT
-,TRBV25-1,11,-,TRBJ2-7,CATEDYYEQYF,TGTGCCACGGAGGACTACTACGAGCAGTACTTC
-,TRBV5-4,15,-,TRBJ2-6,CASSPVLSGANVLTF,TGTGCCAGCAGCCCTGTCCTATCTGGGGCCAACGTCCTGACTTTC
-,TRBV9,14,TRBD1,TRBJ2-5,CASSVGTGLETQYF,TGTGCCAGCAGCGTAGGGACAGGGTTGGAGACCCAGTACTTC
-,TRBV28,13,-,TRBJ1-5,CASRRGGDQPQHF,TGTGCCAGCCGGCGGGGAGGCGATCAGCCCCAGCATTTT
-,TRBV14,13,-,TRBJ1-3,CASSQAPELPIYF,TGTGCCAGCAGCCAAGCGCCAGAGCTGCCCATATATTTT
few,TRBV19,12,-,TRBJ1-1,CASKVPGNEAFF,TGTGCCAGTAAGGTGCCTGGGAATGAAGCTTTCTTT
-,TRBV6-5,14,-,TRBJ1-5,CASRPGYSNQPQHF,TGTGCCAGCAGGCCGGGATATAGCAATCAGCCCCAGCATTTT
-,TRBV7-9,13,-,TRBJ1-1,CASSLTGRTEAFF,TGTGCCAGCAGTCTCACGGGTCGTACTGAAGCTTTCTTT
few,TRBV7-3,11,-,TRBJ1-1,CASSGGTEAFF,TGTGCCAGCAGCGGGGGCACTGAAGCTTTCTTT
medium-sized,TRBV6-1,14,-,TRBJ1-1,CASSEGGGNTEAFF,TGTGCCAGCAGTGAAGGGGGTGGTAACACTGAAGCTTTCTTT
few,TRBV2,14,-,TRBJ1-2,CASTYDPGDYGYTF,TGTGCCAGCACCTACGACCCCGGTGACTATGGCTACACCTTC
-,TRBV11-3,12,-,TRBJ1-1,CASSGANTEAFF,TGTGCCAGCAGCGGGGCGAACACTGAAGCTTTCTTT
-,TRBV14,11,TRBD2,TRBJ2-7,CASGRAYEQYF,TGTGCCAGCGGGAGGGCCTACGAGCAGTACTTC
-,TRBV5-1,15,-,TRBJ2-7,CASSLEGGHSYEQYF,TGCGCCAGCAGCTTGGAAGGAGGGCACTCCTACGAGCAGTACTTC